This is a list of T cell receptor beta chains from one sample in a study of blood T cell repertoires in COVID-19. Assay used: immunoSEQ multiplex PCR; TCRdb lists only in-frame clones, some missing. Among hundreds of thousands of clones listed, approximately 84% were seen once. The sequenced sample consisted of peripheral blood. All receptors derive from a woman between 25 and 40 years old who had recovered from COVID-19. CDR3s include the opening cysteine and the closing phenylalanine or tryptophan. D genes are given only for firm matches. Some rows have no size entry. The others give once, few or many, or a class for an expanded clone.

size: .; D: .; length: 20; V: TRBV6-4; J: TRBJ1-2; CDR3: CASSDFGVGVWAPGDYGYTF; DNA: TGTGCCAGCAGTGACTTCGGGGTTGGGGTCTGGGCCCCCGGGGACTATGGCTACACCTTC
size: .; D: TRBD2; length: 15; V: TRBV27; J: TRBJ2-1; CDR3: CASSPLAGLGNEQFF; DNA: TGTGCCAGCAGTCCATTAGCGGGACTGGGCAATGAGCAGTTCTTC
size: .; D: .; length: 14; V: TRBV9; J: TRBJ2-2; CDR3: CASSDKGVTGELFF; DNA: TGTGCCAGCAGCGACAAGGGAGTAACCGGGGAGCTGTTTTTT
size: .; D: TRBD1; length: 15; V: TRBV27; J: TRBJ1-4; CDR3: CASSNTGTGREKLFF; DNA: TGTGCCAGCTCTAACACCGGGACAGGACGTGAAAAACTGTTTTTT
size: .; D: .; length: 13; V: TRBV6-2/TRBV6-3; J: TRBJ1-1; CDR3: CASSDLAGSEAFF; DNA: TGTGCCAGCAGTGATCTTGCAGGGTCTGAAGCTTTCTTT
size: few; D: TRBD1; length: 17; V: TRBV18; J: TRBJ1-6; CDR3: CASSTQMGTGTGGPLHF; DNA: TGTGCCAGCTCGACTCAAATGGGGACCGGGACAGGGGGACCCCTCCACTTT
size: once; D: .; length: 13; V: TRBV28; J: TRBJ2-1; CDR3: CASNLGLRDEQFF; DNA: TGTGCCAGCAACCTAGGCCTTCGGGATGAGCAGTTCTTC
size: .; D: TRBD1; length: 14; V: TRBV27; J: TRBJ1-1; CDR3: CASSIQTGGTEAFF; DNA: TGTGCCAGCAGTATTCAGACAGGGGGCACTGAAGCTTTCTTT
size: .; D: TRBD2; length: 15; V: TRBV5-1; J: TRBJ2-5; CDR3: CASSGTSGAQETQYF; DNA: TGCGCCAGCAGTGGGACTAGCGGGGCCCAAGAGACCCAGTACTTC
size: .; D: TRBD2; length: 15; V: TRBV6-2/TRBV6-3; J: TRBJ2-5; CDR3: CASSYVSSGKETQYF; DNA: TGTGCCAGCAGTTATGTGTCTAGCGGGAAGGAGACCCAGTACTTC
size: .; D: .; length: 19; V: TRBV19; J: TRBJ1-2; CDR3: CASSIGPSGTLWANYGYTF; DNA: TGTGCCAGTAGTATCGGGCCCTCCGGGACTCTTTGGGCGAACTATGGCTACACCTTC
size: .; D: .; length: 17; V: TRBV28; J: TRBJ2-7; CDR3: CASSFRLGGTDSYEQYF; DNA: TGTGCCAGCAGTTTTAGATTAGGGGGTACAGACTCCTACGAGCAGTACTTC
size: .; D: .; length: 13; V: TRBV7-9; J: TRBJ1-2; CDR3: CASSLGVQLGYTF; DNA: TGTGCCAGCAGCCTCGGCGTACAGCTTGGCTACACCTTC
size: once; D: TRBD2; length: 14; V: TRBV9; J: TRBJ2-3; CDR3: CASSGGLVLDTQYF; DNA: TGTGCCAGCAGCGGGGGACTAGTCCTCGATACGCAGTATTTT
size: .; D: .; length: 11; V: TRBV29-1; J: TRBJ1-2; CDR3: CSVDEHYGYTF; DNA: TGCAGCGTTGATGAGCATTATGGCTACACCTTC
size: .; D: .; length: 13; V: TRBV7-9; J: TRBJ2-2; CDR3: CASSLGGAGELFF; DNA: TGTGCCAGCAGCTTAGGTGGAGCCGGGGAGCTGTTTTTT
size: few; D: .; length: 15; V: TRBV5-4; J: TRBJ1-3; CDR3: CASAQRGSAGNTIYF; DNA: TGTGCCAGCGCCCAACGGGGATCGGCTGGAAACACCATATATTTT
size: once; D: TRBD2; length: 18; V: TRBV11-2; J: TRBJ2-5; CDR3: CASSLRIPGGGAQETQYF; DNA: TGTGCCAGCAGCTTAAGAATTCCCGGCGGGGGGGCTCAAGAGACCCAGTACTTC
size: .; D: .; length: 12; V: TRBV19; J: TRBJ1-2; CDR3: CASHADFNGYTF; DNA: TGTGCCAGTCACGCAGACTTTAATGGCTACACCTTC
size: .; D: TRBD2; length: 15; V: TRBV7-2; J: TRBJ2-3; CDR3: CASRTSGGASDTQYF; DNA: TGTGCCAGCAGGACTAGCGGGGGGGCGTCAGATACGCAGTATTTT
size: .; D: TRBD1; length: 15; V: TRBV6-6; J: TRBJ1-1; CDR3: CATRRDRNPEAEAFF; DNA: TGTGCCACGCGAAGGGACAGAAACCCGGAGGCTGAAGCTTTCTTT
size: .; D: TRBD1; length: 15; V: TRBV29-1; J: TRBJ2-1; CDR3: CSVEVQGARIYEQFF; DNA: TGCAGCGTTGAGGTACAGGGGGCGCGTATCTATGAGCAGTTCTTC
size: .; D: .; length: 14; V: TRBV24-1; J: TRBJ2-2; CDR3: CATSDFRDTGELFF; DNA: TGTGCCACCAGTGATTTCAGGGACACCGGGGAGCTGTTTTTT
size: .; D: TRBD1; length: 20; V: TRBV3-1/TRBV3-2; J: TRBJ2-1; CDR3: CASSQGPGQGAGGLRPGQFF; DNA: TGTGCCAGCAGCCAGGGCCCGGGACAGGGGGCGGGGGGCCTTCGTCCGGGGCAGTTCTTC
size: .; D: TRBD1; length: 15; V: TRBV7-2; J: TRBJ1-2; CDR3: CASSIRQGSNYGYTF; DNA: TGTGCCAGCAGCATCCGACAGGGTTCTAACTATGGCTACACCTTC
size: .; D: .; length: 14; V: TRBV5-4; J: TRBJ1-1; CDR3: CASSLPAGETEAFF; DNA: TGTGCCAGCAGCTTACCGGCAGGGGAGACTGAAGCTTTCTTT
size: .; D: .; length: 15; V: TRBV7-2; J: TRBJ1-2; CDR3: CASSLIGVLLDGYTF; DNA: TGTGCCAGCAGCTTAATCGGGGTCCTTCTCGACGGCTACACCTTC
size: .; D: TRBD2; length: 14; V: TRBV11-2; J: TRBJ2-7; CDR3: CASSWSSGGYEQYF; DNA: TGTGCCAGCAGCTGGTCTAGCGGGGGATACGAGCAGTACTTC
size: .; D: .; length: 14; V: TRBV2; J: TRBJ1-5; CDR3: CASRGGESNQPQHF; DNA: TGTGCCAGCCGGGGGGGGGAAAGCAATCAGCCCCAGCATTTT
size: .; D: .; length: 11; V: TRBV4-2; J: TRBJ1-1; CDR3: CASRRGTEAFF; DNA: TGTGCCAGCAGGAGGGGCACTGAAGCTTTCTTT
size: .; D: TRBD2; length: 15; V: TRBV11-1; J: TRBJ2-2; CDR3: CASSPSGRGTGELFF; DNA: TGTGCCAGCAGCCCGAGCGGGAGGGGAACCGGGGAGCTGTTTTTT
size: .; D: .; length: 15; V: TRBV7-2; J: TRBJ2-7; CDR3: CASSFRSGGSFEQYF; DNA: TGTGCCAGCAGCTTTCGTAGCGGAGGGTCTTTTGAGCAGTACTTC
size: .; D: TRBD1; length: 17; V: TRBV7-6; J: TRBJ2-2; CDR3: CASSLSTGTGVTGELFF; DNA: TGTGCCAGCAGCTTATCGACCGGGACAGGGGTAACCGGGGAGCTGTTTTTT
size: .; D: .; length: 14; V: TRBV27; J: TRBJ2-7; CDR3: CASSLSRVGNEQYF; DNA: TGTGCCAGCAGTTTATCCAGGGTAGGGAACGAGCAGTACTTC
size: .; D: TRBD1; length: 13; V: TRBV29-1; J: TRBJ1-1; CDR3: CSVFDRVNTEAFF; DNA: TGCAGCGTTTTTGACAGGGTGAACACTGAAGCTTTCTTT
size: .; D: .; length: 11; V: TRBV12-3/TRBV12-4; J: TRBJ2-1; CDR3: CASSKDRKQFF; DNA: TGTGCCAGCAGCAAAGACAGGAAGCAGTTCTTC
size: .; D: TRBD1; length: 17; V: TRBV7-2; J: TRBJ1-5; CDR3: CASSLVGQGAVNQPQHF; DNA: TGTGCCAGCAGCTTAGTGGGACAGGGGGCCGTCAATCAGCCCCAGCATTTT
size: .; D: .; length: 15; V: TRBV2; J: TRBJ1-5; CDR3: CASRGYLTLDQPQHF; DNA: TGTGCCAGCAGGGGGTACCTCACACTAGATCAGCCCCAGCATTTT
size: once; D: .; length: 14; V: TRBV19; J: TRBJ2-2; CDR3: CASTPLPGFRELFF; DNA: TGTGCCAGTACCCCCCTACCGGGTTTTAGGGAGCTGTTTTTT
size: .; D: .; length: 19; V: TRBV7-2; J: TRBJ1-2; CDR3: CASSLSARTRPTEYYGYTF; DNA: TGTGCCAGCAGCTTATCCGCTAGGACTCGGCCCACGGAATACTATGGCTACACCTTC
size: .; D: TRBD1; length: 13; V: TRBV5-8; J: TRBJ1-2; CDR3: CASSSGQGRGYTF; DNA: TGTGCCAGCAGCTCCGGACAGGGAAGAGGCTACACCTTC
size: .; D: .; length: 18; V: TRBV23-1; J: TRBJ1-4; CDR3: CASSQSGGPWATNEKLFF; DNA: TGCGCCAGCAGTCAATCCGGAGGGCCCTGGGCAACTAATGAAAAACTGTTTTTT
size: .; D: .; length: 13; V: TRBV18; J: TRBJ1-2; CDR3: CASSPQSWAGYTF; DNA: TGTGCCAGCTCACCACAGAGTTGGGCTGGCTACACCTTC
size: .; D: TRBD1; length: 13; V: TRBV6-2/TRBV6-3; J: TRBJ1-2; CDR3: CASSRDRHFGYTF; DNA: TGTGCCAGCAGTCGGGACAGGCACTTTGGCTACACCTTC